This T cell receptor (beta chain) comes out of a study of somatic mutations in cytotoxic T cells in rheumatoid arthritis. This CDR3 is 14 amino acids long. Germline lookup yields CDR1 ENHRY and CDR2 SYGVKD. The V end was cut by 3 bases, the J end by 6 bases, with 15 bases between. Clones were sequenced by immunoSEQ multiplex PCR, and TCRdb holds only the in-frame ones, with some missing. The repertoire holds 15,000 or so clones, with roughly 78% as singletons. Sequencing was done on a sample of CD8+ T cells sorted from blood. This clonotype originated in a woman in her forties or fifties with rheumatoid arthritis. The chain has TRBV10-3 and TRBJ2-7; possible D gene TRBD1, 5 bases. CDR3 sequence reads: CAISEPTENLEQYF. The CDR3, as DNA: TGTGCCATCAGTGAACCGACAGAAAACCTCGAGCAGTACTTC.